These 27 T cell receptor beta chains came from one sample sequenced in a study of blood T cell repertoires in COVID-19. Some clones are missing from TCRdb's copy, which holds only in-frame ones; the method was immunoSEQ multiplex PCR. The data show tens of thousands of clones, around 80% seen once. Sequenced: peripheral blood. The receptors shown here come from a human donor in a cohort sampled during active COVID-19.

The rearrangement joins TRBV5-4 to TRBJ2-7; TRBD1 matches 7 bases. From germline, CDR1 is SGHNT and CDR2 YYREEE (reference sequence). This CDR3 contains 14 residues. J was trimmed by 2 bases and V by 4 bases; bases with no gene match: 6. This CDR3 reads CASSLPTGPYEQYF. CDR3 nucleotide sequence: TGTGCCAGCAGCCTTCCGACAGGGCCCTACGAGCAGTACTTC.

The gene calls are TRBV10-3 and TRBJ1-1; no firm D call. V dropped 6 bases and J dropped 2 bases, with 13 bases sitting between them. Germline-derived CDR1 and CDR2 are ENHRY and SYGVKD. The CDR3 is 14 residues long. The CDR3: CAISALEGNTEAFF. For the CDR3, the DNA is TGTGCCATCAGCGCCCTAGAGGGCAACACTGAAGCTTTCTTT.

Details on this clone: A junction boundary mismatches the germline segment, possibly from a read error. This chain joins TRBV19 and TRBJ2-1, with 9 nucleotides matching TRBD2. The CDR3 extends over 17 amino acids. Germline lookup yields CDR1 LNHDA and CDR2 SQIVND (reference sequence). The CDR3 sequence is CASRLAGALSSYNEQFF. The CDR3 DNA follows: TGTGCAAGTAGGTTAGCGGGGGCCCTAAGCTCCTACAATGAGCAGTTCTTC.

This clone was found a few times. V and J are TRBV5-8 and TRBJ2-1, with D perhaps TRBD2 (5 bases). This CDR3 is built from 14 residues. Trimming took 0 bases from V and 3 from J, leaving 7 bases between them. CDR1 is SGHTS, CDR2 YDEGEE, per germline. The CDR3 DNA sequence: TGTGCCAGCAGCTTGGGAGGGTACTACAATGAGCAGTTCTTC. This sequence encodes CASSLGGYYNEQFF.

This sequence joins TRBV10-2 and TRBJ2-7, with a weak D call TRBD1 (5 bases). CDR3 length: 12 amino acids. From germline, CDR1 is WSHSY and CDR2 SAAADI. The ends were cut back, 8 bases at V and 4 bases at J, with 12 bases in the middle. The CDR3 coding sequence is TGCGCCAGCGAGGACCACAGGTACGAGCAGTACTTC. Its protein is CASEDHRYEQYF.

V gene TRBV4-3 combines with J gene TRBJ2-3, with 13 nucleotides matching TRBD2. Germline trimming cut 1 base from V and 1 base from J; bases unmatched to any gene: 5. CDR1 and CDR2 (germline): LGHNA, YSLEER. This CDR3 has 18 residues. The CDR3 DNA sequence: TGCGCCAGCAGCCAAGGGACTAGCGGGGGCCGCGGCACAGATACGCAGTATTTT. This gives the protein CASSQGTSGGRGTDTQYF.

This clone was seen once. The V and J genes are TRBV11-3 and TRBJ2-2; the match to TRBD1 covers 8 bases. Per the germline V gene, CDR1 is SGHNT and CDR2 is YENEEA. The length of the CDR3 is 18 residues. V was pared by 0 bases and J by 9 bases, with 15 bases of the junction left unmatched. Here the CDR3 reads CASSLEDRVVARTRELFF. Written as DNA, the CDR3 is TGTGCCAGCAGCTTAGAGGACAGGGTAGTTGCGAGGACCAGGGAGCTGTTTTTT. Looking up the rest from reference TRBV11-3 and TRBJ2-2 gives the full variable domain: EAGVVQSPRYKIIEKKQPVAFWCNPISGHNTLYWYLQNLGQGPELLIRYENEEAVDDSQLPKDRFSAERLKGVDSTLKIQPAELGDSAVYLCASSLEDRVVARTRELFFGEGSRLTVL.

The chain has TRBV7-3 and TRBJ2-1; the match to TRBD1 covers 8 bases. There are 15 residues in the CDR3. V shed 6 bases, J shed 3 bases, and the junction held 7 bases outside the gene matches. Germline CDR1 reads SGHTA; CDR2 reads FQGTGA. The CDR3, as DNA: TGTGCCAGCAGTCCGCCCGGGACAGGCTACAATGAGCAGTTCTTC. This sequence encodes CASSPPGTGYNEQFF.

This clone was counted once. The chain is built from TRBV7-2 and TRBJ2-7; TRBD2 matches at 12 bases. J gave up 3 bases and V 4 bases, and 1 base lay outside the gene matches. Germline V gives CDR1 SGHTA, CDR2 FQGNSA. This CDR3 is built from 14 residues. Here the CDR3 reads CASSSGLAGYEQYF. CDR3 sequence (DNA): TGTGCCAGCAGCTCGGGACTAGCGGGCTACGAGCAGTACTTC.

V gene TRBV3-1 (or the pseudogene TRBV3-2) combines with J gene TRBJ2-7; TRBD2 aligns across 12 bases. J gave up 3 bases and V 6 bases, and 6 bases lay outside the gene matches. Germline-derived CDR1 and CDR2 are LGHDT and YNNKEL (reference sequence). The CDR3 runs 15 residues. CDR3 bases: TGTGCCAGCAGTTCGACTAGCGGGAGCATCTACGAGCAGTACTTC. This codes for CASSSTSGSIYEQYF.

This rearrangement joins TRBV4-1 to TRBJ1-1; no definite D call. The germline V and J ends were trimmed by 2 bases and 6 bases, with 10 bases remaining between them. The CDR3 loop spans 13 amino acids. Germline V lookup: CDR1 MGHRA, CDR2 YSYEKL. The DNA for the CDR3 is TGCGCCAGCAGCCAAACGATGGGCCCTGAAGCTTTCTTT. It specifies CASSQTMGPEAFF.

The rearrangement links TRBV15 to TRBJ2-1; tentatively, D is TRBD2 (6 bases). The CDR3 has 18 residues. V lost 5 bases and J 9 bases, leaving 29 bases between the germline ends. CDR1 and CDR2 from the germline V gene are LNHNV and YYDKDF (reference sequence). CDR3 nucleotides: TGTGCCACCAGCCGCGGACCTCGGGGGAAGCAGTCGGCGGGTGAGCAGTTCTTC. This translates into CATSRGPRGKQSAGEQFF.

V gene TRBV6-4 combines with J gene TRBJ1-6; no clear D. Germline CDR1 reads MRHNA; CDR2 reads SNTAGT. V lost 2 bases and J lost 8, with 28 bases in between. The CDR3 is 20 residues long. CDR3 sequence: CASSDLLPKNPSRSDSPLHF. The CDR3 nucleotides are TGTGCCAGCAGTGACCTCTTACCTAAAAATCCCAGCAGAAGCGATTCACCCCTCCACTTT.

The V call is TRBV29-1, the J call TRBJ2-7; TRBD1 matches 10 bases. The CDR3 extends over 12 amino acids. V trimming: 6 bases; J trimming: 4 bases; junction bases outside the gene matches: 3. Germline V gene data show CDR1 as SQVTM and CDR2 as ANQGSEA. In DNA, the CDR3 is TGCAGCGTACGGGGACAGGGGTACGAGCAGTACTTC. This codes for CSVRGQGYEQYF.

A word on this clone: The same CDR3 also results from other DNA sequences found in this sample. This chain joins TRBV7-9 and TRBJ2-7, with D unclear. CDR3 length: 12 residues. From germline, CDR1 is SEHNR and CDR2 FQNEAQ (reference sequence). The ends were cut back, 4 bases at V and 1 base at J, with 5 bases in the middle. The CDR3 DNA reads as TGTGCCAGCAGCTATTCATCCTACGAGCAGTACTTC. Residues: CASSYSSYEQYF.

This clone appeared once. The chain has TRBV28 and TRBJ2-5; no definite D call. Germline V gene sequence: CDR1 MDHEN, CDR2 SYDVKM. The CDR3 extends over 13 amino acids. V was clipped by 2 bases and J by 3 bases, with 7 bases between them. CDR3 residues: CASSLRSEETQYF. The CDR3 nucleotides are TGTGCCAGCAGTTTACGGAGCGAAGAGACCCAGTACTTC.

V usage is TRBV4-3 and J usage is TRBJ2-7; 9 bases align to TRBD2. The CDR3 consists of 19 residues. In germline, CDR1 is LGHNA, CDR2 YSLEER. J was trimmed by 0 bases and V by 0 bases; bases with no gene match: 12. The chain's CDR3 is CASSQDWVAGGIYSYEQYF. Written as DNA, the CDR3 is TGCGCCAGCAGCCAAGATTGGGTGGCGGGAGGGATATACTCCTACGAGCAGTACTTC.

A few counts support this clone. The chain employs TRBV5-5 and TRBJ1-3; D unresolved. V was trimmed by 2 bases and J by 4 bases, leaving 16 bases between them. Germline CDR1 and CDR2: SGHKS and YYEKEE (reference sequence). The CDR3 length is 16 residues. In DNA, the CDR3 is TGTGCCAGCAGCTTATCACTTAGCTTCGGGGGAAACACCATATATTTT. Protein: CASSLSLSFGGNTIYF.

The V and J genes are TRBV4-1 and TRBJ1-6, with D maybe TRBD1 (6 bases). The CDR3 has 17 amino acids. Trimming cost V 0 bases and J 6 bases, with 15 bases left between them. In germline, CDR1 is MGHRA, CDR2 YSYEKL. For the CDR3, the DNA is TGCGCCAGCAGCCAAGAGGTCCCAGGGGTAGGTAATTCACCCCTCCACTTT. It specifies CASSQEVPGVGNSPLHF.

The J gene is TRBJ2-7, the V gene TRBV7-2, with a possible D match to TRBD1 (6 bases). There are 13 residues in the CDR3. Germline V lookup: CDR1 SGHTA, CDR2 FQGNSA. V was pared by 1 base and J by 2 bases, with 6 bases between. This CDR3 is CASSLDRAYEQYF. The CDR3 DNA follows: TGTGCCAGCAGCTTAGACAGGGCCTACGAGCAGTACTTC.

The V and J genes are TRBV4-3 and TRBJ2-5; 9 bases are shared with TRBD1. The CDR3 runs 14 residues. The V segment lost 3 bases and the J segment 4 bases; nucleotides outside the gene matches: 3. Germline lookup yields CDR1 LGHNA and CDR2 YSLEER. The DNA of the CDR3 is TGCGCCAGCAGCCACCGACAGGGGGGAGAGACCCAGTACTTC. Amino acid sequence: CASSHRQGGETQYF.

This clone was observed a single time. V and J are TRBV15 and TRBJ1-6, with D possibly TRBD1 on 5 matching bases. The CDR3 is 16 amino acids. V was shortened by 1 base and J by 3 bases, with 10 bases between the two germline ends. Germline V CDR1 and CDR2: LNHNV, YYDKDF (reference sequence). CDR3 in DNA: TGTGCCACCAGCAGAGGTTTGACAGACTATAATTCACCCCTCCACTTT. Its translation: CATSRGLTDYNSPLHF.

The rearrangement uses TRBV18 and TRBJ1-1; unclear D gene. This CDR3 is 13 amino acids long. Trimming removed 8 bases at V and 0 bases at J, with 10 bases between. Germline V gene data show CDR1 as KGHSH and CDR2 as LQKENI. CDR3 bases: TGTGCCAGCACCGGCGGGGTGAACACTGAAGCTTTCTTT. Translation: CASTGGVNTEAFF.

The chain recombines TRBV19 with TRBJ1-1, with 8 bases matching TRBD1. Trimming removed 9 bases from V and 0 bases from J; junction bases left unmatched: 12. Germline V lookup: CDR1 LNHDA, CDR2 SQIVND (reference sequence). CDR3 size: 16 residues. CDR3 nucleotide sequence: TGTGCCAGCCGGCCGACGGACAGGGCAGTGAACACTGAAGCTTTCTTT. Residues: CASRPTDRAVNTEAFF. Based on the CDR3 plus reference TRBV19 and TRBJ1-1, the full variable domain is DGGITQSPKYLFRKEGQNVTLSCEQNLNHDAMYWYRQDPGQGLRLIYYSQIVNDFQKGDIAEGYSVSREKKESFPLTVTSAQKNPTAFYLCASRPTDRAVNTEAFFGQGTRLTVV.

The CDR3 region has the DNA TGCAGCGTTCATCCGCCGAGCTCCTACAATGAGCAGTTCTTC. Amino acids: CSVHPPSSYNEQFF. This chain joins TRBV29-1 and TRBJ2-1; D is unclear. Trimming removed 5 bases from V and 0 bases from J, with 11 bases in between. Germline V gene data show CDR1 as SQVTM and CDR2 as ANQGSEA. This CDR3 spans 14 amino acids.

This sequence joins TRBV21-1 and TRBJ2-3; TRBD1 is the table's D call, not checked against the DNA. TRBV21-1 is designated a pseudogene. This CDR3 spans 17 amino acids. CDR3 in amino acids: CASIRQPYPTHTDTQYF. The CDR3 DNA reads TGTGCCAGCATCAGACAGCCGTACCCCACACACACAGATACGCAGTATTTT.

This sequence joins TRBV28 and TRBJ2-7, with a weak D call TRBD1 (7 bases). V lost 7 bases and J lost 3, with 22 bases in between. Germline CDR1 reads MDHEN; CDR2 reads SYDVKM. This CDR3 region has 16 residues. As DNA, the CDR3 is TGTGCCAGCAATTTTTCAGGGGGACGGCGGGGCTACGAGCAGTACTTC. Its protein product is CASNFSGGRRGYEQYF.